The clone carrying this T cell receptor (beta chain) has a single count. The CDR3 totals 14 residues. The trim removed 6 bases at V and 7 bases at J, leaving 6 bases unmatched. The V gene's germline CDR1 is SNHLY and CDR2 FYNNEI. This sample is drawn from a study of shared clonotypes between healthy human individuals. The table came from immunoSEQ multiplex PCR; TCRdb's copy has only in-frame clones and leaves some out. Of some 200,000 clones listed, about 65% are singletons. The clonotype was recovered from a man aged 25 to 40 in good health. The V and J genes are TRBV2 and TRBJ2-1, with TRBD1 matching 10 bases. Source material: memory CD4+ T cells sorted from blood. The subset: CD45RA-negative fraction. CDR3 bases: TGTGCCAGCAGCCGGGACAGGGGAAGGAATGAGCAGTTCTTC. This codes for CASSRDRGRNEQFF.